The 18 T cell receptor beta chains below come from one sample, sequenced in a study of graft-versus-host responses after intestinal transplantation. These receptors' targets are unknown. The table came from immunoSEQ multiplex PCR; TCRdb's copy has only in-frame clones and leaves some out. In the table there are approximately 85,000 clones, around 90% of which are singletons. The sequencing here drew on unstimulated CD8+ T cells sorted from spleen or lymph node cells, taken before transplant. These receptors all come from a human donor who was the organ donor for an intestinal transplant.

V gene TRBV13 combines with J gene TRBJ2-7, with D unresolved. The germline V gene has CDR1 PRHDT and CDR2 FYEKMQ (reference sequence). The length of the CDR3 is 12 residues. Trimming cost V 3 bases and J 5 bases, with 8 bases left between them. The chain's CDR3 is CASSFTSHEQYF. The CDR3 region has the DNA TGTGCCAGCAGCTTCACTTCCCACGAGCAGTACTTC.

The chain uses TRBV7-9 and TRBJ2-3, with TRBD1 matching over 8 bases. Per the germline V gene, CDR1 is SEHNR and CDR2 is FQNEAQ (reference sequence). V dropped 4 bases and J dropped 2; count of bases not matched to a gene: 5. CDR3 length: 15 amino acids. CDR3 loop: CASSSLTGDTDTQYF. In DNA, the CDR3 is TGTGCCAGCAGCTCCTTGACAGGGGACACAGATACGCAGTATTTT.

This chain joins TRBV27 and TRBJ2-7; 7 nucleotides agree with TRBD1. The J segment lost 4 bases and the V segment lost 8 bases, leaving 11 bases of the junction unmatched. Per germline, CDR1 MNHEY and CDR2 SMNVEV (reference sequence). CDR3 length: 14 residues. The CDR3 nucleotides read TGTGCCAGCTCGTCTCCGGACAGGAGGTACGAGCAGTACTTC. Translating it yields CASSSPDRRYEQYF.

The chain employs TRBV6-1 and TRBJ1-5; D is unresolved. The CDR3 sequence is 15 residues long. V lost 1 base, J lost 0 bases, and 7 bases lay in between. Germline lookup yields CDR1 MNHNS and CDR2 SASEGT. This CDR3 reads CASSEGPYSNQPQHF. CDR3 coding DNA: TGTGCCAGCAGTGAAGGACCCTATAGCAATCAGCCCCAGCATTTT.

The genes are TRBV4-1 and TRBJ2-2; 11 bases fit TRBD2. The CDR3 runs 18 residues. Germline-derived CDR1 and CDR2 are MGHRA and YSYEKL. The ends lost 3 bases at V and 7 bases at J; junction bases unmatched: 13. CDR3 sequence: CASSHVSVAGGQGGELFF. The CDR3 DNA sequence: TGCGCCAGCAGCCACGTATCTGTAGCGGGGGGGCAGGGCGGGGAGCTGTTTTTT.

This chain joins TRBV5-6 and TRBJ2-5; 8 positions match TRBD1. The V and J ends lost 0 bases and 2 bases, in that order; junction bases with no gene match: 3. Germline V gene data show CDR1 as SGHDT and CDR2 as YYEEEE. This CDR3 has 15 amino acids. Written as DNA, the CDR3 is TGTGCCAGCAGCTTGGGTACAGGGGGACAAGAGACCCAGTACTTC. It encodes CASSLGTGGQETQYF.

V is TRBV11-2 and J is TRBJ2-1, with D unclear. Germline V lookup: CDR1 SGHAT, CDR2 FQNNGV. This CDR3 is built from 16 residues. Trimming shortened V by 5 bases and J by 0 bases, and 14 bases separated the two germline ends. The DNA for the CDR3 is TGTGCCAGCAGCCTCCTTGGGCTAGACTCCTACAATGAGCAGTTCTTC. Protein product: CASSLLGLDSYNEQFF. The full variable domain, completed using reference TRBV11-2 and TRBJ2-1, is EAGVAQSPRYKIIEKRQSVAFWCNPISGHATLYWYQQILGQGPKLLIQFQNNGVVDDSQLPKDRFSAERLKGVDSTLKIQPAKLEDSAVYLCASSLLGLDSYNEQFFGPGTRLTVL.

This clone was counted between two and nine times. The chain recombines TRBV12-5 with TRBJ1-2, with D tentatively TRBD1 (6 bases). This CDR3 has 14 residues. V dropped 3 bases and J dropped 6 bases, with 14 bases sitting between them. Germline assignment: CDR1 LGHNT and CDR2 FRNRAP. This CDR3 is CASGFRGALDGYTF. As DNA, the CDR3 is TGTGCTAGTGGTTTCCGGGGGGCGTTGGATGGCTACACCTTC.

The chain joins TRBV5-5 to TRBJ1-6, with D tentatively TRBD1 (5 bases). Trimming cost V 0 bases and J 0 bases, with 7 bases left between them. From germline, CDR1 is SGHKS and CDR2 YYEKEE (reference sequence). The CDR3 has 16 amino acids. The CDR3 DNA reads TGTGCCAGCAGCTTGGCGGGGGGCTCCTATAATTCACCCCTCCACTTT. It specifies CASSLAGGSYNSPLHF.

The CDR3 is CASSQPGQAKQYF. The CDR3 nucleotides read TGTGCCAGCAGCCAGCCGGGACAGGCAAAGCAGTACTTC. This sequence joins TRBV7-9 and TRBJ2-7, with TRBD1 matching over 8 bases. The CDR3 has 13 residues. V dropped 5 bases and J dropped 8; count of bases not matched to a gene: 8. In germline, CDR1 is SEHNR, CDR2 FQNEAQ (reference sequence).

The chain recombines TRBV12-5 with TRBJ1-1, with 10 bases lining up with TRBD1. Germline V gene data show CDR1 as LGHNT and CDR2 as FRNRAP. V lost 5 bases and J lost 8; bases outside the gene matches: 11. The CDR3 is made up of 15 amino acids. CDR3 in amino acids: CASGHTTGTGEEAFF. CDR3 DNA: TGTGCTAGTGGTCATACTACCGGGACAGGGGAGGAAGCTTTCTTT.

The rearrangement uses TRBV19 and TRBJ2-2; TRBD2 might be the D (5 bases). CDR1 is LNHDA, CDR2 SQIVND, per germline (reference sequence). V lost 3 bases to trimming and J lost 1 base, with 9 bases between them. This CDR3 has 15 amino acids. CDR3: CASSILALNTGELFF. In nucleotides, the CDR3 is TGTGCCAGTAGTATCTTAGCGTTGAACACCGGGGAGCTGTTTTTT.

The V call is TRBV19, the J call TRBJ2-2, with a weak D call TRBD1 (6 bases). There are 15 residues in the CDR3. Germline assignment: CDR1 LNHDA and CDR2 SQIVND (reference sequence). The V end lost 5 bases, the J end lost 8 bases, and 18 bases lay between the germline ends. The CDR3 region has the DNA TGTGCCAGTAGTTCCGGGACAAGCCCTCCGGGGGAGCTGTTTTTT. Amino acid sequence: CASSSGTSPPGELFF.

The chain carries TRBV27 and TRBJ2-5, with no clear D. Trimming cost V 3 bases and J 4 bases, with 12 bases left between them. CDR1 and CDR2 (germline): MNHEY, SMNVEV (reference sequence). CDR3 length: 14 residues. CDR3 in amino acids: CASSFHRPLETQYF. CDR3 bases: TGTGCCAGCAGTTTTCATCGGCCCCTAGAGACCCAGTACTTC.

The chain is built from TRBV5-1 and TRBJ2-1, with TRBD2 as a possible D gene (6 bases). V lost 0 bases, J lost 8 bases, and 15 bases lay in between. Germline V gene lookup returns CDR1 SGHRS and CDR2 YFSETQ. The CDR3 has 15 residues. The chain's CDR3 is CASSLGAGWGDEQFF. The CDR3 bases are TGCGCCAGCAGCTTGGGTGCGGGGTGGGGCGATGAGCAGTTCTTC.

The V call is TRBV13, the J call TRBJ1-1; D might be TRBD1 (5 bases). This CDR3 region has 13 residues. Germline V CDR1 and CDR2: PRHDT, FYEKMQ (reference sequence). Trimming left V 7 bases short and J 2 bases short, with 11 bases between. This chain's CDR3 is CASTHGDNTEAFF. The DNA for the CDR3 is TGTGCCAGCACCCACGGGGACAACACTGAAGCTTTCTTT. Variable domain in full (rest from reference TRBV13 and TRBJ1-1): AAGVIQSPRHLIKEKRETATLKCYPIPRHDTVYWYQQGPGQDPQFLISFYEKMQSDKGSIPDRFSAQQFSDYHSELNMSSLELGDSALYFCASTHGDNTEAFFGQGTRLTVV.

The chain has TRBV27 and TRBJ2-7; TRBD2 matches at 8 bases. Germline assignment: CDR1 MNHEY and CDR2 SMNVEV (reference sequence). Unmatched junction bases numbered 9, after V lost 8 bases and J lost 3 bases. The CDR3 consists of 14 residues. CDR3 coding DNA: TGTGCCAGCCAGGAAGCGGGAGCCCACTACGAGCAGTACTTC. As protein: CASQEAGAHYEQYF.

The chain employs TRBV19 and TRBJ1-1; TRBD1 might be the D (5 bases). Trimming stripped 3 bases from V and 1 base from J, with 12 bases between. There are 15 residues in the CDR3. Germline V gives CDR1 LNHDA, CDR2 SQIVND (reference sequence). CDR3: CASSIGAHGNTEAFF. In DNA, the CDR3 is TGTGCCAGTAGTATCGGGGCACATGGGAACACTGAAGCTTTCTTT.